The sequence of this TCR beta chain was determined in a study of chemoradiotherapy in HPV16-positive cancers. For the study at large: Two HPV16-positive patients' cells yielded candidate HPV-specific clones and common motifs.

Regarding the study as a whole: During treatment, candidate HPV-specific clones and E7-related motifs expanded in tumor.

The data were produced by immunoSEQ multiplex PCR, yet TCRdb's version contains in-frame clones alone and is incomplete. The data hold almost 500 clones, with roughly four fifths observed a single time. Details on this clone: Its antigen is not identified.

Samples were taken several times over chemoradiotherapy. The TCR originated in a human donor with HPV-associated anogenital cancer. The sample here was tumor tissue, taken from a patient who underwent chemoradiotherapy.

Here the CDR3 reads CASSLDRQGLGYFEAFF. CDR3 sequence (DNA): TGTGCCAGCAGCTTAGATCGCCAGGGACTGGGCTATTTTGAAGCTTTCTTT. V and J are TRBV11-2 and TRBJ1-1; a possible D gene is TRBD1 (5 bases). CDR1 and CDR2 from the germline V gene are SGHAT and FQNNGV. This CDR3 comprises 17 residues. The V end lost 0 bases, the J end lost 7 bases, and 21 bases lay between the germline ends.